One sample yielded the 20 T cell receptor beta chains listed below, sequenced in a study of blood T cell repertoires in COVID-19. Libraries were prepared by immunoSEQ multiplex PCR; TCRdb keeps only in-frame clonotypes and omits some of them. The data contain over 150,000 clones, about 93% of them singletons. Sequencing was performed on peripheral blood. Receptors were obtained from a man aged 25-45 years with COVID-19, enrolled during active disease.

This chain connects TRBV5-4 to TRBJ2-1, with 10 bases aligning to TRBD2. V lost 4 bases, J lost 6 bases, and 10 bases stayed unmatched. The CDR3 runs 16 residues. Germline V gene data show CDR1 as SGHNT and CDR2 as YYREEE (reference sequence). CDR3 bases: TGTGCCAGCAGCGCCCATCTAGCGGGGGATATCAATGAGCAGTTCTTC. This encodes CASSAHLAGDINEQFF. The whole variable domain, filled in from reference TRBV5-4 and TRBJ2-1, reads ETGVTQSPTHLIKTRGQQVTLRCSSQSGHNTVSWYQQALGQGPQFIFQYYREEENGRGNFPPRFSGLQFPNYSSELNVNALELDDSALYLCASSAHLAGDINEQFFGPGTRLTVL.

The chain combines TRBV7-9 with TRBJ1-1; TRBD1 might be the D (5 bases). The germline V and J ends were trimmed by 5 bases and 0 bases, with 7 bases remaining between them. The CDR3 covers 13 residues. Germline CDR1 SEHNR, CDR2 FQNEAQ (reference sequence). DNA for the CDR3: TGTGCCAGCAGCAAGACAGTGAACACTGAAGCTTTCTTT. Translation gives CASSKTVNTEAFF.

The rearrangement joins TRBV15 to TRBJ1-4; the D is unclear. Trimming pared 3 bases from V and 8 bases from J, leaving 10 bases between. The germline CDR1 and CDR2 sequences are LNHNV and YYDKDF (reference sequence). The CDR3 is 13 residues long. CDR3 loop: CATSSRTMEKLFF. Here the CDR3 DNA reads TGTGCCACCAGCAGCAGAACTATGGAAAAACTGTTTTTT.

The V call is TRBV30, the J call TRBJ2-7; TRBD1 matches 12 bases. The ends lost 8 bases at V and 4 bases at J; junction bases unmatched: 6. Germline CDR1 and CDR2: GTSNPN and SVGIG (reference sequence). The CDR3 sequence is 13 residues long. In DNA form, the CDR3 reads TGTGCCGGGGGGGGACAGGGGGCTTACGAGCAGTACTTC. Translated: CAGGGQGAYEQYF.

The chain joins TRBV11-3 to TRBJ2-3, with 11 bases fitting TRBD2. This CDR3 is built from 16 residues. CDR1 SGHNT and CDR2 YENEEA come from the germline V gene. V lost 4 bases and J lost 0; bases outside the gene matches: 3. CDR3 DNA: TGTGCCAGCAGCTCGGGACTAGCGGCTAGCACAGATACGCAGTATTTT. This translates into CASSSGLAASTDTQYF.

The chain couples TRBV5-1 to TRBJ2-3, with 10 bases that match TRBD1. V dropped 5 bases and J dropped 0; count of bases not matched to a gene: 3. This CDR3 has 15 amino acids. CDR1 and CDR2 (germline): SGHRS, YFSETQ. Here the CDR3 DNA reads TGCGCCAGCAGATGGACAGGGGGGAGCACAGATACGCAGTATTTT. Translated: CASRWTGGSTDTQYF.

The CDR3: CASHLGTGGDEYF. The CDR3 DNA is TGTGCCAGTCATTTGGGGACTGGGGGGGATGAGTACTTC. This chain joins TRBV2 and TRBJ2-5, with 7 nucleotides matching TRBD2. Per germline, CDR1 SNHLY and CDR2 FYNNEI. The CDR3 totals 13 residues. The V and J ends lost 9 bases and 12 bases, in that order; junction bases with no gene match: 16.

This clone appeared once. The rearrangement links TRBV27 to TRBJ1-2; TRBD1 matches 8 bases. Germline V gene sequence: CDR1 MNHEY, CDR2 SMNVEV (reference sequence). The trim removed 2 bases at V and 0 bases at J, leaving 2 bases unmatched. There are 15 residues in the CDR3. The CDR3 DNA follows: TGTGCCAGCAGTTTAGTACAGGGGGCTAACTATGGCTACACCTTC. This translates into CASSLVQGANYGYTF.

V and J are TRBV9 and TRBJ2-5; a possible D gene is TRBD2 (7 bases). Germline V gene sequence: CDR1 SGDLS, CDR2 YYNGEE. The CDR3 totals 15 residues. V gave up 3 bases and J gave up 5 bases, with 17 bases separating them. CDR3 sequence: CASSEGGGKVETQYF. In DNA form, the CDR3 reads TGTGCCAGCAGCGAAGGGGGGGGGAAGGTGGAGACCCAGTACTTC.

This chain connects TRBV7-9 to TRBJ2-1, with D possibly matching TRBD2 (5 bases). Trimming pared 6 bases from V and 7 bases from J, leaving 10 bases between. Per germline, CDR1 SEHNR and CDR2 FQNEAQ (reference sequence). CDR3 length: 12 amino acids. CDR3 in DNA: TGTGCCAGCAGTTCGGGGTCTAATGAGCAGTTCTTC. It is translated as CASSSGSNEQFF.

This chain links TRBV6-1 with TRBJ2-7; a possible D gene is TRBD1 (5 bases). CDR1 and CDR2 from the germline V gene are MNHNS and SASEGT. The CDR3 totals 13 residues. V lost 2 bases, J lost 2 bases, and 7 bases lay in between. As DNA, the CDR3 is TGTGCCAGCAGTGAATCCAGGGCCTACGAGCAGTACTTC. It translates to CASSESRAYEQYF.

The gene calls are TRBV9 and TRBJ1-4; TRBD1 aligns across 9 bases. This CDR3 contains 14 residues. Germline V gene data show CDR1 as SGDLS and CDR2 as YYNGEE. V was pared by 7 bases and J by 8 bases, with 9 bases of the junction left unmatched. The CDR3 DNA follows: TGTGCCAGCGGACCGACAGGGGGAGCGGAAAAACTGTTTTTT. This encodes CASGPTGGAEKLFF.

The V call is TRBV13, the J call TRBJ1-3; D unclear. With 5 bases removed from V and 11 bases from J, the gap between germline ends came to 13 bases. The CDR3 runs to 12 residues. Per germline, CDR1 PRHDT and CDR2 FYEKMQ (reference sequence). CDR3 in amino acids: CASSPQYLPIYF. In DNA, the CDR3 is TGTGCCAGCAGCCCTCAGTACCTCCCCATATATTTT.

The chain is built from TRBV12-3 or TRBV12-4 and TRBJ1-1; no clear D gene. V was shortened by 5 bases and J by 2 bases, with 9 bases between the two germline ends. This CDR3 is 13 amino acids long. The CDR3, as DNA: TGTGCCAGCAGTGTTGCGGCAAACACTGAAGCTTTCTTT. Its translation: CASSVAANTEAFF.

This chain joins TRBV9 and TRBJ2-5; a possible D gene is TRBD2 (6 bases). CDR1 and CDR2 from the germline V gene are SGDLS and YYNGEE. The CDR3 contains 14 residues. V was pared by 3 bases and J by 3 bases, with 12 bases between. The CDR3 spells CASSATGTEETQYF. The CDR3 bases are TGTGCCAGCAGCGCTACCGGGACTGAAGAGACCCAGTACTTC. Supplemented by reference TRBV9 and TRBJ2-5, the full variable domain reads DSGVTQTPKHLITATGQRVTLRCSPRSGDLSVYWYQQSLDQGLQFLIQYYNGEERAKGNILERFSAQQFPDLHSELNLSSLELGDSALYFCASSATGTEETQYFGPGTRLLVL.

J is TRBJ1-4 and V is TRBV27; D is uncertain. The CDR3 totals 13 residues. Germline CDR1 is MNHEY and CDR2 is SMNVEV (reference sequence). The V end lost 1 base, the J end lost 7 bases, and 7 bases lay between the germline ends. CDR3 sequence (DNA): TGTGCCAGCAGTTTATTTAGGAGTGAAAAACTGTTTTTT. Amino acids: CASSLFRSEKLFF.

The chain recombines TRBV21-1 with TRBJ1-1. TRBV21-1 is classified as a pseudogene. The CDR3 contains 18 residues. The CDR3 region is CASKSAAGGFVWNTEAFF. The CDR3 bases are TGTGCCAGCAAAAGCGCGGCCGGGGGATTTGTATGGAACACTGAAGCTTTCTTT.

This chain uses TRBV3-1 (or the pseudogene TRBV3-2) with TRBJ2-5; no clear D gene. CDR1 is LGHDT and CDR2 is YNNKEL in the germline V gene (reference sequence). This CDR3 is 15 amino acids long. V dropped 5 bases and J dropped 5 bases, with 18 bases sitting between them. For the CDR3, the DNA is TGTGCCAGCAGCTCCCAGGCCAGTAGGTGGGAGACCCAGTACTTC. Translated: CASSSQASRWETQYF.

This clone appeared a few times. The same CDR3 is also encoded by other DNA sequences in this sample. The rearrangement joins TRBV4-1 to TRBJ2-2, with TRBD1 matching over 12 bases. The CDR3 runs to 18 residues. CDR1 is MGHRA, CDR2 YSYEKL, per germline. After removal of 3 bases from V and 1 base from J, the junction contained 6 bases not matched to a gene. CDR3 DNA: TGCGCCAGCAGCCACACCGGGACAGGGGGCTTGAACACCGGGGAGCTGTTTTTT. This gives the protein CASSHTGTGGLNTGELFF.

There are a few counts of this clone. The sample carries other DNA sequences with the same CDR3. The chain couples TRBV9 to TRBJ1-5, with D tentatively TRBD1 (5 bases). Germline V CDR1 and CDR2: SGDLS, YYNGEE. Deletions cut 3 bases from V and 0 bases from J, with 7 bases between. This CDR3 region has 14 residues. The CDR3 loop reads CASSETDSNQPQHF. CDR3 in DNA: TGTGCCAGCAGCGAGACAGATAGCAATCAGCCCCAGCATTTT.